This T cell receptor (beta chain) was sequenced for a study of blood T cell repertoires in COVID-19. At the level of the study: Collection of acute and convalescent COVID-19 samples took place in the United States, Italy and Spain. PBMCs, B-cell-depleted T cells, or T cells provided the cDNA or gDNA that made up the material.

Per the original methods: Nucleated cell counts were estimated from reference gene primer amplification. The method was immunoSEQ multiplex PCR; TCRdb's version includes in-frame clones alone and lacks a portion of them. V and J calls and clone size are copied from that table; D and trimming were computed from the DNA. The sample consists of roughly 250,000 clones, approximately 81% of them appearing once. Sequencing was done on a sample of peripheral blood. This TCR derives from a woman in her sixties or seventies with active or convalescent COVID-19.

This CDR3 is CASSPSRGESYEQYF. The CDR3 nucleotides are TGCGCCAGCAGCCCGAGCCGGGGGGAGTCCTACGAGCAGTACTTC. The chain joins TRBV4-3 to TRBJ2-7; TRBD2 matches 7 bases. Germline values: CDR1 LGHNA, CDR2 YSLEER. CDR3 length: 15 amino acids. Trimming at V came to 4 bases and at J to 1 base, leaving 7 bases not matched to a gene.